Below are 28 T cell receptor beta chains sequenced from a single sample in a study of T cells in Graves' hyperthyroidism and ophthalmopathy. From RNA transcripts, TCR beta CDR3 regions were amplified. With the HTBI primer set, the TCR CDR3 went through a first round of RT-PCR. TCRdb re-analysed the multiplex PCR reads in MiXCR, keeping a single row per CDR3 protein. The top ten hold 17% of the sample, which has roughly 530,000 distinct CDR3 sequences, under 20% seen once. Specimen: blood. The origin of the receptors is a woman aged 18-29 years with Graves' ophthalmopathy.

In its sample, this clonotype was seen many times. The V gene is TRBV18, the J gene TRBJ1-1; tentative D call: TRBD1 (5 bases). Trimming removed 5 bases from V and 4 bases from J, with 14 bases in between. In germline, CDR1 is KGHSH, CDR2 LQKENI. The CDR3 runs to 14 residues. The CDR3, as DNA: TGTGCCAGCTCATCCGCTGACAGAAGCACTGAAGCTTTCTTT. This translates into CASSSADRSTEAFF.

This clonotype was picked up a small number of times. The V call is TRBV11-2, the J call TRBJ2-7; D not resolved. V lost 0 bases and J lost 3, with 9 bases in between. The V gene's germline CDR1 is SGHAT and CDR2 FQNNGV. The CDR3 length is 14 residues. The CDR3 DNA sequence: TGTGCCAGCAGCTTAGATCAGGAATTCTACGAGCAGTACTTC. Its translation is CASSLDQEFYEQYF.

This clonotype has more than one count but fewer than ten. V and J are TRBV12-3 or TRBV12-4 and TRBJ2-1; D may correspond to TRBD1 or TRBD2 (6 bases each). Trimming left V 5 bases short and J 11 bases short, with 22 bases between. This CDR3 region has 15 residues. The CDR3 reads CASSVRGRQQWKQFF. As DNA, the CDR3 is TGTGCCAGCAGTGTTCGGGGGCGGCAACAATGGAAGCAGTTCTTC.

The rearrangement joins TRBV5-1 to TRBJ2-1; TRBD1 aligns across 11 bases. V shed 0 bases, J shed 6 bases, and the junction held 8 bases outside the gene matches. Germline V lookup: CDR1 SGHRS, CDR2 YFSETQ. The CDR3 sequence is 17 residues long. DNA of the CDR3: TGCGCCAGCAGCTTGGCCTTACGGGACAGGGGGGTCAATGAGCAGTTCTTC. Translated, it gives CASSLALRDRGVNEQFF.

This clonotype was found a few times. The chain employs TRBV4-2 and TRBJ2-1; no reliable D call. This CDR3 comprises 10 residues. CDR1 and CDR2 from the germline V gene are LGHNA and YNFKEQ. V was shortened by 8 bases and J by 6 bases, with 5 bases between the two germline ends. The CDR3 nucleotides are TGTGCCAGCGGGCGCAATGAGCAGTTCTTC. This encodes CASGRNEQFF.

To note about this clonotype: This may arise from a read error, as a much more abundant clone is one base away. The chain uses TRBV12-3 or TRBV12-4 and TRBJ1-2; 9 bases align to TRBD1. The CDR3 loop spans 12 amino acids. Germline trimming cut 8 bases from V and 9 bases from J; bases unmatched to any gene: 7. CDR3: CASGNRGHSYTF. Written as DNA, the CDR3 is TGTGCCAGCGGGAACAGGGGGCACAGCTACACCTTC.

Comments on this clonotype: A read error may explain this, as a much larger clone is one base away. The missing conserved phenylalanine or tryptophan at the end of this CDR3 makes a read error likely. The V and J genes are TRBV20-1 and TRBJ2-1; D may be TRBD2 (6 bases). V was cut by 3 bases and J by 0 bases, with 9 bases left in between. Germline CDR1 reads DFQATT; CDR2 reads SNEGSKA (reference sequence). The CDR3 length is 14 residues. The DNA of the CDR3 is TGCAGTGCTAGGGGGCGGGACTCCTACAATGAGCAGTTCTCC. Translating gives CSARGRDSYNEQFS.

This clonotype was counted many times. The CDR3 region is CASSLVWWGSAGGRFEDEQFF. CDR3 DNA: TGTGCCAGCAGCTTAGTTTGGTGGGGTTCGGCGGGAGGGCGCTTCGAGGATGAGCAGTTCTTC. J is TRBJ2-1 and V is TRBV7-9, with 9 positions matching TRBD2. The germline V gene has CDR1 SEHNR and CDR2 FQNEAQ (reference sequence). The CDR3 is 21 amino acids. V shed 1 base and J 8 bases; nucleotides not matched to a gene: 24.

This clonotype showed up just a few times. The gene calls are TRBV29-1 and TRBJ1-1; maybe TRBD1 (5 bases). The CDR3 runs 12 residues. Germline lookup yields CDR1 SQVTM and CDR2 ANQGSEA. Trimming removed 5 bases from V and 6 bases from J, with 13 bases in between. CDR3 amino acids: CSVQTGEPEAFF. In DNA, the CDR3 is TGCAGCGTTCAGACGGGGGAGCCTGAAGCTTTCTTT.

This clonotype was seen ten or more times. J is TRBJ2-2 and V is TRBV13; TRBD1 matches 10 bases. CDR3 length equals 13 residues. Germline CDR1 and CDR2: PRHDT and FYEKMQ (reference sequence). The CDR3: CGFEDRGTGELFF. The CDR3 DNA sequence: TGTGGATTTGAGGACAGGGGGACCGGGGAGCTGTTTTTT.

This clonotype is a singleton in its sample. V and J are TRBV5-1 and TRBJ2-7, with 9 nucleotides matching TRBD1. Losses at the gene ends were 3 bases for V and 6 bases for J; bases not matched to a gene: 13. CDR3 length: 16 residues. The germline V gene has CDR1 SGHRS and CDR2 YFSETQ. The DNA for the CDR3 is TGCGCCAGCAGCTCTCACCTCCGGGACAGGGCGGGCGAGCAGTACTTC. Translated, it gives CASSSHLRDRAGEQYF.

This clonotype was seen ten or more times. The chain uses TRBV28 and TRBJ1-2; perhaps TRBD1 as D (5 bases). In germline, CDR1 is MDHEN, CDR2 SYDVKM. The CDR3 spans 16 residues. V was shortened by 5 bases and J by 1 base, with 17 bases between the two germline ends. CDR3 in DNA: TGTGCCAGCAGTACCCCACAGGTTCGGCTTAACTATGGCTACACCTTC. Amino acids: CASSTPQVRLNYGYTF.

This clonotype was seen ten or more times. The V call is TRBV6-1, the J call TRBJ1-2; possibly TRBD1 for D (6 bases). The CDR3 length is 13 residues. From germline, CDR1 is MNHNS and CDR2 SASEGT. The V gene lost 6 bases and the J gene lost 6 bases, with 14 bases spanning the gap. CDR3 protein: CASRLGQLDGYTF. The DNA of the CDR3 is TGTGCCAGCAGACTCGGACAGTTGGATGGCTACACCTTC.

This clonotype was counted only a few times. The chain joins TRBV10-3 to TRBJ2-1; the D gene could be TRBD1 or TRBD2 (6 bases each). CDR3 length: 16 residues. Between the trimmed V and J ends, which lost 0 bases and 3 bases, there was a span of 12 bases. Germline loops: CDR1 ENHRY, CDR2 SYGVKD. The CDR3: CAISESGGRGYNEQFF. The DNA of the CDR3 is TGTGCCATCAGTGAGTCAGGGGGGCGAGGCTACAATGAGCAGTTCTTC.

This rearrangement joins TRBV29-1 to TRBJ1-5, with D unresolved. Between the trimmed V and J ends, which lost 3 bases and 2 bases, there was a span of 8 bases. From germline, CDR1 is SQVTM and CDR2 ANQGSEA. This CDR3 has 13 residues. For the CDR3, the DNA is TGCAGCGTTGACAGTGGGGGCAATCAGCCCCAGCATTTT. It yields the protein CSVDSGGNQPQHF.

The CDR3 protein is CASSQTSRDEYHYGYTF. The CDR3 nucleotides read TGTGCCAGCAGCCAAACGAGCCGGGACGAATATCACTATGGCTACACCTTC. J is TRBJ1-2 and V is TRBV7-3, with TRBD1 as a possible D gene (5 bases). Deletions cut 5 bases from V and 3 bases from J, with 22 bases between. The CDR3 sequence is 17 residues long. Germline CDR1 SGHTA, CDR2 FQGTGA.

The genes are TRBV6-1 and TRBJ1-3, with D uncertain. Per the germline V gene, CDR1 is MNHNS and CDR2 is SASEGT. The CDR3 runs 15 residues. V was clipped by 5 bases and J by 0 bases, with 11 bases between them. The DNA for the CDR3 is TGTGCCAGCAGTCCCCCGGGAACCTCTGGAAACACCATATATTTT. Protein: CASSPPGTSGNTIYF.

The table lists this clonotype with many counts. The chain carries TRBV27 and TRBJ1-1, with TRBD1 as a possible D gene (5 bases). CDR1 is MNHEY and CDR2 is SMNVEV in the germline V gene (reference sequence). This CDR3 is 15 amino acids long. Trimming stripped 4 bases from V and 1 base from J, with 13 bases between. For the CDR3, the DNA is TGTGCCAGCAGTTCCTCGGGACCGAAGAACACTGAAGCTTTCTTT. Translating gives CASSSSGPKNTEAFF.

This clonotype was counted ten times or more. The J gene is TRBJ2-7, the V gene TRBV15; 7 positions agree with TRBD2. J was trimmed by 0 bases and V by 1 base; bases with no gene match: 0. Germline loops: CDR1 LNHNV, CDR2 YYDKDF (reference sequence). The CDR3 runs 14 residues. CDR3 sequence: CATSRGGSSYEQYF. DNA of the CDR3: TGTGCCACCAGCAGAGGCGGGAGCTCCTACGAGCAGTACTTC.

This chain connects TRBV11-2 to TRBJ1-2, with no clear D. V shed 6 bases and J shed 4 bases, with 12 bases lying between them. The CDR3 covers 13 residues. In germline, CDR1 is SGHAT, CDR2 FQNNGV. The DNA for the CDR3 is TGTGCCAGCAGGTCCACAGCTTCCTATGGCTACACCTTC. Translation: CASRSTASYGYTF.

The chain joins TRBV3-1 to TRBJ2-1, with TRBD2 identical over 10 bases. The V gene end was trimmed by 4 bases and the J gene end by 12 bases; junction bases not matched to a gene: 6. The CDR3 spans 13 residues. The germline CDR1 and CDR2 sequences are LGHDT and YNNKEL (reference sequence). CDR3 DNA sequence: TGTGCCAGCAGCCCCTCTAGCGGGAGTGGGCAGTTCTTC. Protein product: CASSPSSGSGQFF.

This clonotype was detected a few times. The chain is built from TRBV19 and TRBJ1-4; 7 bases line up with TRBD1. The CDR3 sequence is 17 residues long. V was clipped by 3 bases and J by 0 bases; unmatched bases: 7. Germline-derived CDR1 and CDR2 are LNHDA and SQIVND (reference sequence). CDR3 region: CASSIWTGSATNEKLFF. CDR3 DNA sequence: TGTGCCAGTAGTATTTGGACAGGTAGTGCAACTAATGAAAAACTGTTTTTT.

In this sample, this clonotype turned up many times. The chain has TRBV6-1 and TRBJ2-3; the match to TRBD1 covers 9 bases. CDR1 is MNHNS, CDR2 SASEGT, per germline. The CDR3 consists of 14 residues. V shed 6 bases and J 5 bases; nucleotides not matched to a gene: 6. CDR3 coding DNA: TGTGCCAGCAGACTAGGACAGGGGATAGATACGCAGTATTTT. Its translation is CASRLGQGIDTQYF.

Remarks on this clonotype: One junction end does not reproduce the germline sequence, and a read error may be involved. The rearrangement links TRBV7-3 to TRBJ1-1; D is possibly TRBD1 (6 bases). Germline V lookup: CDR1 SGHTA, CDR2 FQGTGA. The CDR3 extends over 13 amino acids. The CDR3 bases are TGTGCTAGCAGCTTAGAAAGGGACACTGAACCTTTCTTT. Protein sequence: CASSLERDTEPFF.

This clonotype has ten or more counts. CDR3: CASSLSSGPLHF. The DNA of the CDR3 is TGTGCCAGCAGCCTCTCGTCCGGACCCCTCCACTTT. The V call is TRBV6-2 or TRBV6-3, the J call TRBJ1-6; D is undetermined. V shed 6 bases and J shed 12 bases, with 12 bases lying between them. The CDR3 has 12 residues. CDR1 MNHEY and CDR2 SVGEGT come from the germline V gene.

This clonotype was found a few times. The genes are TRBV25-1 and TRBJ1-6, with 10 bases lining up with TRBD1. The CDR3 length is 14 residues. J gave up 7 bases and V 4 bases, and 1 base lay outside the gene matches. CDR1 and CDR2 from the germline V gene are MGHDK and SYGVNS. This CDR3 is CASSGDRGNSPLHF. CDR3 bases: TGTGCCAGCAGTGGGGACAGGGGAAATTCACCCCTCCACTTT.

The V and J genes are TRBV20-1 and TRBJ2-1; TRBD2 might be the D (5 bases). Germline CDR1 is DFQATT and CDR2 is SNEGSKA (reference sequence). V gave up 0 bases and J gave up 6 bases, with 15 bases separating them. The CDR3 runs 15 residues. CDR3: CSARELARPGNEQFF. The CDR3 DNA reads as TGCAGTGCTAGAGAGCTAGCCCGTCCGGGCAATGAGCAGTTCTTC.

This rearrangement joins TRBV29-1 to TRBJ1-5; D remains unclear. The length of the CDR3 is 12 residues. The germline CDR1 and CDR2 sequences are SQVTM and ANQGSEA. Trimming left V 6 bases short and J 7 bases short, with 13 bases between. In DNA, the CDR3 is TGCAGCGTGGGAGGCACGGAGCAGCCCCAGCATTTT. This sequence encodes CSVGGTEQPQHF.